One sample yielded the 25 T cell receptor beta chains listed below, sequenced in a study of response to subunit inactivated influenza vaccine. TCRdb fed the RT-PCR reads into MiXCR, producing one record per CDR3 protein. The sample yields approximately 700,000 distinct CDR3 sequences, around 14% seen once. This specimen was PBMCs from blood, taken roughly 12 days after vaccination. The receptors were gathered from a man over 45 who received an inactivated influenza vaccine.

The chain is built from TRBV15 and TRBJ2-1, with D perhaps TRBD2 (6 bases). CDR1 LNHNV and CDR2 YYDKDF come from the germline V gene (reference sequence). The CDR3 is made up of 18 amino acids. V lost 0 bases, J lost 5 bases, and 20 bases lay in between. In DNA form, the CDR3 reads TGTGCCACCAGCAGAGATAGTTTCGCGGGACTCTGGGACAATGAGCAGTTCTTC. Translated, it gives CATSRDSFAGLWDNEQFF.

The J gene is TRBJ2-7, the V gene TRBV30; D not resolved. V was shortened by 2 bases and J by 2 bases, with 4 bases between the two germline ends. The CDR3 is 11 residues long. Germline CDR1 GTSNPN, CDR2 SVGIG (reference sequence). CDR3 residues: CAWSRTYEQYF. The CDR3 DNA follows: TGTGCCTGGAGTCGGACCTACGAGCAGTACTTC.

This sequence joins TRBV29-1 and TRBJ2-5; possibly TRBD1 for D (5 bases). This CDR3 has 13 residues. V dropped 1 base and J dropped 4 bases, with 10 bases sitting between them. Germline loops: CDR1 SQVTM, CDR2 ANQGSEA. CDR3: CSVEGRARETQYF. The CDR3 DNA reads TGCAGCGTTGAAGGCAGGGCCCGAGAGACCCAGTACTTC.

This clonotype was detected a few times. The chain recombines TRBV30 with TRBJ2-7; the D is unclear. The CDR3 is 15 amino acids. V dropped 0 bases and J dropped 6 bases, with 18 bases sitting between them. The germline V gene encodes CDR1 GTSNPN and CDR2 SVGIG (reference sequence). The CDR3 region is CAWSVPTLRLSEQYF. CDR3 nucleotide sequence: TGTGCCTGGAGTGTACCTACACTAAGGCTCTCCGAGCAGTACTTC.

This clonotype has a single count. The chain joins TRBV7-8 to TRBJ2-2; TRBD2 agrees at 7 bases. J lost 4 bases, V lost 2 bases, and 4 bases had no gene match. Germline CDR1 reads SGHVS; CDR2 reads FQNEAQ. The CDR3 contains 15 residues. CDR3 nucleotides: TGTGCCAGCAGCTTAATCGGCGGGGGCACCGGGGAGCTGTTTTTT. Translated: CASSLIGGGTGELFF.

This clonotype has a handful of counts. This chain links TRBV11-1 with TRBJ1-2; D is perhaps TRBD1 (5 bases). V was shortened by 7 bases and J by 1 base, with 25 bases between the two germline ends. The CDR3 contains 18 residues. The germline gives CDR1 SGHAT, CDR2 FQDESV (reference sequence). Here the CDR3 reads CASTPGGLGGVLNYGYTF. In DNA form, the CDR3 reads TGTGCCAGCACCCCGGGGGGGTTAGGAGGCGTGCTTAACTATGGCTACACCTTC.

This clonotype came up many times. J is TRBJ2-2 and V is TRBV6-2 or TRBV6-3; D unresolved. The CDR3 spans 14 residues. Germline lookup yields CDR1 MNHEY and CDR2 SVGEGT. Deletions cut 3 bases from V and 1 base from J, with 6 bases between. The DNA for the CDR3 is TGTGCCAGCAGTTATATAGGGAACACCGGGGAGCTGTTTTTT. This encodes CASSYIGNTGELFF.

This chain connects TRBV6-2 or TRBV6-3 to TRBJ2-6; D remains unclear. Germline V gives CDR1 MNHEY, CDR2 SVGEGT. This CDR3 comprises 14 residues. Trimming left V 2 bases short and J 8 bases short, with 10 bases between. CDR3 sequence reads: CASSYGSVPNVLTF. In nucleotides, the CDR3 is TGTGCCAGCAGTTACGGGTCAGTTCCCAACGTCCTGACTTTC.

This chain connects TRBV3-1 to TRBJ1-2; possibly TRBD1 for D (5 bases). The germline V gene encodes CDR1 LGHDT and CDR2 YNNKEL (reference sequence). Trimming pared 4 bases from V and 4 bases from J, leaving 10 bases between. The CDR3 covers 13 residues. CDR3 in amino acids: CASSPGYGYGYTF. CDR3 DNA sequence: TGTGCCAGCAGCCCAGGGTATGGCTATGGCTACACCTTC.

The chain links TRBV2 to TRBJ2-4, with 10 bases matching TRBD1. This CDR3 is 16 amino acids long. CDR1 SNHLY and CDR2 FYNNEI come from the germline V gene. V shed 7 bases and J 3 bases; nucleotides not matched to a gene: 9. The CDR3 reads CASKSGQGVVKNIQYF. The CDR3 DNA follows: TGTGCCAGCAAATCCGGACAGGGGGTTGTCAAAAACATTCAGTACTTC.

This clonotype was observed a handful of times. This chain uses TRBV9 with TRBJ2-2; no clear D. Germline loops: CDR1 SGDLS, CDR2 YYNGEE. The CDR3 runs to 12 residues. V was pared by 0 bases and J by 7 bases, with 4 bases between. This CDR3 reads CASSVGGGELFF. CDR3 sequence (DNA): TGTGCCAGCAGCGTAGGGGGCGGGGAGCTGTTTTTT.

This clonotype was detected a few times. The gene calls are TRBV27 and TRBJ2-5; 7 bases agree with TRBD1. CDR1 and CDR2 (germline): MNHEY, SMNVEV (reference sequence). The CDR3 contains 15 residues. J lost 8 bases, V lost 2 bases, and 11 bases had no gene match. CDR3 bases: TGTGCCAGCAGTTTACAAACCGGGACAGATCGTACCCAGTACTTC. This gives the protein CASSLQTGTDRTQYF.

The chain uses TRBV20-1 and TRBJ2-5, with a weak D call TRBD2 (6 bases). CDR3 length: 13 residues. Germline loops: CDR1 DFQATT, CDR2 SNEGSKA (reference sequence). The V end lost 3 bases, the J end lost 4 bases, and 12 bases lay between the germline ends. The CDR3 DNA sequence: TGCAGTGCTAGTTTCGGGACTCCAGAGACCCAGTACTTC. The encoded protein is CSASFGTPETQYF.

The chain combines TRBV6-1 with TRBJ1-5, with a tentative D call TRBD1 (6 bases). CDR1 is MNHNS and CDR2 is SASEGT in the germline V gene. The V and J ends lost 10 bases and 3 bases respectively, with 22 bases between them. The CDR3 has 16 residues. The CDR3 reads CAIGDPGALTNQPQHF. The CDR3 DNA reads TGTGCCATCGGGGACCCAGGGGCCCTCACCAATCAGCCCCAGCATTTT.

The chain couples TRBV29-1 to TRBJ2-3, with TRBD1 as a possible D gene (6 bases). The V gene lost 7 bases and the J gene lost 2 bases, with 16 bases spanning the gap. CDR1 and CDR2 (germline): SQVTM, ANQGSEA. There are 14 residues in the CDR3. The CDR3 loop reads CSAGTNRYTDTQYF. The CDR3 DNA reads as TGCAGCGCCGGGACAAATAGATACACAGATACGCAGTATTTT.

This chain uses TRBV6-2 or TRBV6-3 with TRBJ2-2; no reliable D call. V was cut by 4 bases and J by 3 bases, with 12 bases left in between. From germline, CDR1 is MNHEY and CDR2 SVGEGT. The CDR3 extends over 15 amino acids. This chain's CDR3 is CASSWAPPDTGELFF. CDR3 DNA: TGTGCCAGCAGTTGGGCCCCACCGGACACCGGGGAGCTGTTTTTT.

The genes are TRBV2 and TRBJ1-1; D gene unclear. Between the trimmed V and J ends, which lost 6 bases and 1 base, there was a span of 3 bases. The germline V gene encodes CDR1 SNHLY and CDR2 FYNNEI. The CDR3 runs 11 residues. This CDR3 is CASRPNTEAFF. The CDR3 DNA follows: TGTGCCAGCAGACCGAACACTGAAGCTTTCTTT.

This clonotype has only a few counts. The V gene is TRBV2, the J gene TRBJ2-1, with a tentative D call TRBD2 (7 bases). This CDR3 has 11 residues. V shed 10 bases and J shed 9 bases, with 13 bases lying between them. Germline CDR1 reads SNHLY; CDR2 reads FYNNEI. The CDR3 protein is CATSGTTEQFF. The CDR3 DNA follows: TGTGCCACCAGCGGGACAACTGAGCAGTTCTTC.

This chain uses TRBV7-2 with TRBJ2-1, with 7 nucleotides matching TRBD1. Germline-derived CDR1 and CDR2 are SGHTA and FQGNSA. Germline trimming cut 8 bases from V and 4 bases from J; bases unmatched to any gene: 8. The CDR3 is 14 residues long. This CDR3 reads CASSAGTEYNEQFF. Here the CDR3 DNA reads TGTGCCAGCTCCGCCGGGACAGAGTACAATGAGCAGTTCTTC.

The chain links TRBV7-6 to TRBJ2-3; D not resolved. This CDR3 contains 15 residues. Germline CDR1 reads SGHVS; CDR2 reads FNYEAQ. V dropped 0 bases and J dropped 0 bases, with 7 bases sitting between them. CDR3 DNA sequence: TGTGCCAGCAGCTTAGCCAGTACTAGCACAGATACGCAGTATTTT. Its translation: CASSLASTSTDTQYF.

This clonotype was detected a few times. This chain connects TRBV7-8 to TRBJ2-1, with TRBD2 matching 9 bases. V shed 4 bases and J 5 bases; nucleotides not matched to a gene: 9. The CDR3 is 16 amino acids. Germline V gene data show CDR1 as SGHVS and CDR2 as FQNEAQ. CDR3 bases: TGTGCCAGCAGCTCTCTGAGCGGGAGGAATAACAATGAGCAGTTCTTC. It codes for CASSSLSGRNNNEQFF.

This clonotype was recorded only once. This chain joins TRBV28 and TRBJ2-3; the match to TRBD1 covers 10 bases. Germline trimming cut 6 bases from V and 8 bases from J; bases unmatched to any gene: 14. Germline V lookup: CDR1 MDHEN, CDR2 SYDVKM. CDR3 size: 16 residues. The CDR3 coding sequence is TGTGCCAGCAGCGGACAGGGGGTCCCGACTGATCGTACGCAGTATTTT. It translates to CASSGQGVPTDRTQYF.

The chain is built from TRBV20-1 and TRBJ1-4, with D uncertain. V shed 4 bases and J shed 4 bases, with 16 bases lying between them. The CDR3 length is 15 residues. From germline, CDR1 is DFQATT and CDR2 SNEGSKA (reference sequence). For the CDR3, the DNA is TGCAGTGCTACCCGCGGCCAGATTCGTAATGAAAAACTGTTTTTT. It encodes CSATRGQIRNEKLFF.

This clonotype was picked up a small number of times. The chain joins TRBV13 to TRBJ2-5; 8 bases agree with TRBD2. Germline CDR1 and CDR2: PRHDT and FYEKMQ (reference sequence). Unmatched junction bases numbered 12, after V lost 4 bases and J lost 5 bases. The CDR3 consists of 16 residues. CDR3 bases: TGTGCCAGCAGCTGGAAGAGCGGGAGAGGGGAGGAGACCCAGTACTTC. Protein: CASSWKSGRGEETQYF.

The J gene is TRBJ1-1, the V gene TRBV3-1; maybe TRBD1 (6 bases). V gave up 10 bases and J gave up 4 bases, with 19 bases separating them. The CDR3 spans 14 residues. CDR1 LGHDT and CDR2 YNNKEL come from the germline V gene (reference sequence). In DNA, the CDR3 is TGTGCCACAAGTGGGGGGGGCTTCGTCACTGAAGCTTTCTTT. Protein: CATSGGGFVTEAFF.